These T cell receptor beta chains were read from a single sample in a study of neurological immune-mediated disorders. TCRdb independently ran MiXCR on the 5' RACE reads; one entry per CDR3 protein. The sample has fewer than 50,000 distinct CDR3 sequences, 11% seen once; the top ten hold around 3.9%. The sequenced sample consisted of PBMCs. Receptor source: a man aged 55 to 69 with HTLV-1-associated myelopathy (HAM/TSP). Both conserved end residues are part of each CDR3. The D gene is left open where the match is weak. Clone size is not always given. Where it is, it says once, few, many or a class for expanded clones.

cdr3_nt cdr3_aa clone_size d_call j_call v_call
TGTGCCAGCAGCTTAGCCACCATGAACACTGAAGCTTTCTTT CASSLATMNTEAFF many - TRBJ1-1 TRBV7-9
TGTGCCAGCAGCTTAGGGGGGGTACTCTCCTACGAGCAGTACTTC CASSLGGVLSYEQYF few - TRBJ2-7 TRBV7-9
TGCGCCAGCATCCCTCGGGAGGCCCACAATGAGCAGTTCTTC CASIPREAHNEQFF many TRBD2 TRBJ2-1 TRBV5-1
TGCGCCAGCAGCCCAGGGGTGAGTGAAGCTTTCTTT CASSPGVSEAFF many - TRBJ1-1 TRBV5-1
TGCAGTGCTAACGGGGAGGAGGGGGGGGACGGACGCACAGATACGCAGTATTTT CSANGEEGGDGRTDTQYF - - TRBJ2-3 TRBV20-1
TGTGCCAGCAGCTCTAGGGGGAACGCCGGGGAGCTGTTTTTT CASSSRGNAGELFF many - TRBJ2-2 TRBV7-3
TGTGCCACCTCATCACGGGGATCTGAAGCTTTCTTT CATSSRGSEAFF many - TRBJ1-1 TRBV2
TGTGCCAGCAGCTTAGCGGGAGTGGGAAATGAGCAGTTCTTC CASSLAGVGNEQFF many - TRBJ2-1 TRBV7-2
TGTGCCACCAGTGACTTAGGGGTGAATCAGCCCCAGCATTTT CATSDLGVNQPQHF many - TRBJ1-5 TRBV24-1
TGCGCCAGCAGCCAAGATCCAAGGACAGGGGGCCTCTCTGATCAGCCCCAGCATTTT CASSQDPRTGGLSDQPQHF many TRBD1 TRBJ1-5 TRBV4-1
TGTGCCAGCAGTTCGCTAGCGGGGAGCTCCTACAATGAGCAGTTCTTC CASSSLAGSSYNEQFF few TRBD2 TRBJ2-1 TRBV27
TGCGCCAGCAGCCTACAGGGGAGCCATGAAAAACTGTTTTTT CASSLQGSHEKLFF many TRBD1 TRBJ1-4 TRBV5-1
TGCGCCAGCAGCTTGGGAGGTCCCAATCAGCCCCAGCATTTT CASSLGGPNQPQHF medium-sized - TRBJ1-5 TRBV5-1
TGTGCCAGCAGCGTAGGACACAGGTCAGGTGGGGCCAACGTCCTGACTTTC CASSVGHRSGGANVLTF many - TRBJ2-6 TRBV9
TGCAGTGCTTGGGCTAGCGGGAACATTCAGTACTTC CSAWASGNIQYF many TRBD2 TRBJ2-4 TRBV20-1
TGTGCCAGCAGGACCAGGGACGGCAATCAGCCCCAGCATTTT CASRTRDGNQPQHF many - TRBJ1-5 TRBV6-1
TGTGCCAGCAGTAGGACAGGATACAGTGGGGACATTCAGTACTTC CASSRTGYSGDIQYF many TRBD1 TRBJ2-4 TRBV12-3/TRBV12-4
TGCGCCAGCAGCTTGGCGAAAATTTTGGGACAGGGGGCGCCGAATGAGCAGTTCTTC CASSLAKILGQGAPNEQFF many TRBD1 TRBJ2-1 TRBV5-1
TGTGCCAGCAGCTTGGCGGGGACCGAGCAGTACTTC CASSLAGTEQYF many - TRBJ2-7 TRBV5-5
TGCAGTGCTAGCCCGGGGGTTGGGGACACTGAAGCTTTCTTT CSASPGVGDTEAFF many - TRBJ1-1 TRBV20-1
TGCAGCGTTGAGGGCCCGGGGAGAGATGAGCAGTTCTTC CSVEGPGRDEQFF many - TRBJ2-1 TRBV29-1
TGTGCCAGCAGTGAAGGCCCCTTCTCGCTGAGTTCACCCCTCCACTTT CASSEGPFSLSSPLHF - - TRBJ1-6 TRBV5-6
TGTGCCAGCAGTCCCGGGACACCCACTGAAGCTTTCTTT CASSPGTPTEAFF many - TRBJ1-1 TRBV6-5
TGTGCCAGCAGCTTATCCCTTACAGATACGCAGTATTTT CASSLSLTDTQYF many - TRBJ2-3 TRBV7-9
TGCGCCAGCAGCACCTACTCGAGCTCTGGGGCCAACGTCCTGACTTTC CASSTYSSSGANVLTF many - TRBJ2-6 TRBV5-1
TGCGCCAGCAGTGAGGGCCGGGAGACCCAGTACTTC CASSEGRETQYF many - TRBJ2-5 TRBV10-2
TGTGCCAGCAGCACCCCCCCTCGGGGGCACGGAAACACCATATATTTT CASSTPPRGHGNTIYF many - TRBJ1-3 TRBV7-9
TGCGCCAGCAGTCGGGCCCCGGGTGGGGCCAACGTCCTGACTTTC CASSRAPGGANVLTF many - TRBJ2-6 TRBV10-2